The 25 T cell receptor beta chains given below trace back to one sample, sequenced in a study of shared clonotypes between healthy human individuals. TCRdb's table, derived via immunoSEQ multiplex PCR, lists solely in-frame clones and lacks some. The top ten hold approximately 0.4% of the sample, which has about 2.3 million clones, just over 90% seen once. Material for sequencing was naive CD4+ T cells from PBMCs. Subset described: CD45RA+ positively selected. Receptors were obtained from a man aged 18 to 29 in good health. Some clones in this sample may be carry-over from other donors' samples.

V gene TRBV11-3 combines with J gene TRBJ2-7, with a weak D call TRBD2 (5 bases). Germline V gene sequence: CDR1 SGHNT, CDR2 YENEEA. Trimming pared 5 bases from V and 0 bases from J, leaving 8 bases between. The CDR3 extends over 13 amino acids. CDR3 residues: CASSTGSSYEQYF. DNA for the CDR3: TGTGCCAGCAGCACGGGGAGCTCCTACGAGCAGTACTTC.

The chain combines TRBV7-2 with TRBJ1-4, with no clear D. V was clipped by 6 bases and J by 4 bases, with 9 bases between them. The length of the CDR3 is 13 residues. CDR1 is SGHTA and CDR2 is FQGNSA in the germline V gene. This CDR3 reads CASSPDHNEKLFF. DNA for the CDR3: TGTGCCAGCAGTCCAGACCATAATGAAAAACTGTTTTTT.

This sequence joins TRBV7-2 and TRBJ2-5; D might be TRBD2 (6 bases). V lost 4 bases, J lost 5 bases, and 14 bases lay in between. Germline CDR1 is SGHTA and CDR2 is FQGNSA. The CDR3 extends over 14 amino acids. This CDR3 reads CASSSGLTWETQYF. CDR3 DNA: TGTGCCAGCAGCTCCGGACTAACATGGGAGACCCAGTACTTC.

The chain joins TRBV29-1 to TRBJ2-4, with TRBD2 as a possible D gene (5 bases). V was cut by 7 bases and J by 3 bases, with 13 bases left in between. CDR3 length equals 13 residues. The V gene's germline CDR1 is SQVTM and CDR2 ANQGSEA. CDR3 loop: CSAMDFLKNIQYF. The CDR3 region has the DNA TGCAGCGCTATGGACTTTCTCAAAAACATTCAGTACTTC.

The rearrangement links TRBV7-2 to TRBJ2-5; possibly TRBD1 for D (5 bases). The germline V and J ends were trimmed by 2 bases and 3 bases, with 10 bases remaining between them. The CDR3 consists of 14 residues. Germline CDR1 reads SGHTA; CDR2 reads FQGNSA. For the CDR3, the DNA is TGTGCCAGCAGCTTAAACAGGAATGAAGAGACCCAGTACTTC. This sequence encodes CASSLNRNEETQYF.

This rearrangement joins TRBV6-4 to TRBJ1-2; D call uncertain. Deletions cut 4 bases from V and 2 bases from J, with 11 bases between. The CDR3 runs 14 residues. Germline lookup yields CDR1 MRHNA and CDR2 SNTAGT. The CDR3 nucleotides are TGTGCCAGCAGTGCGACGGGCCAGAACTATGGCTACACCTTC. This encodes CASSATGQNYGYTF.

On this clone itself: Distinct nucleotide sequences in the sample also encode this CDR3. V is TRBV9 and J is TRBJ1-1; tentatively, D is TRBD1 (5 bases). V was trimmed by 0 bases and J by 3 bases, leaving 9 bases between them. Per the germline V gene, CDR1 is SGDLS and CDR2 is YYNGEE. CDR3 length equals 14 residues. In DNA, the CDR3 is TGTGCCAGCAGCGTAGATGGGGGTTACACTGAAGCTTTCTTT. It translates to CASSVDGGYTEAFF.

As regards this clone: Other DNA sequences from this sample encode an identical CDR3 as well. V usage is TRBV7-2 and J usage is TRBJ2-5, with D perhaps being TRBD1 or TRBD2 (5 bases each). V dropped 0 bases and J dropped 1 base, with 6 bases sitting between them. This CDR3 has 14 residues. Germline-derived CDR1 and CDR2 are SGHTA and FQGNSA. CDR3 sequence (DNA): TGTGCCAGCAGCTTAGCTGGGACCCAAGAGACCCAGTACTTC. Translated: CASSLAGTQETQYF.

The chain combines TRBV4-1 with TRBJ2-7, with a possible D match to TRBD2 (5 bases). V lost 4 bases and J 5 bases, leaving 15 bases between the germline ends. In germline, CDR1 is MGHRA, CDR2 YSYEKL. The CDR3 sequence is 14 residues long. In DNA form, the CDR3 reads TGCGCCAGCAGCCCCTACGGACCCGGGGACGAGCAGTACTTC. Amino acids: CASSPYGPGDEQYF.

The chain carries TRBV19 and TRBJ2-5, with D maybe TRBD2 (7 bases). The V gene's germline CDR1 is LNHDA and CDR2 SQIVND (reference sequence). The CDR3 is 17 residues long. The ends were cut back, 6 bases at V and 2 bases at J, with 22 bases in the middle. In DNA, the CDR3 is TGTGCCAGTAGCCCTCGACGTCGGGGGGCGTATCAAGAGACCCAGTACTTC. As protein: CASSPRRRGAYQETQYF.

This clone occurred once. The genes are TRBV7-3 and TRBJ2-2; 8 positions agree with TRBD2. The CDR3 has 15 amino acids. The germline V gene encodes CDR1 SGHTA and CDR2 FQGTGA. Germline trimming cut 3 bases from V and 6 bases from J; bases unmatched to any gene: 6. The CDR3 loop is CASSFSGSGAGELFF. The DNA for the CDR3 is TGTGCCAGCAGCTTCAGCGGGAGCGGGGCCGGGGAGCTGTTTTTT.

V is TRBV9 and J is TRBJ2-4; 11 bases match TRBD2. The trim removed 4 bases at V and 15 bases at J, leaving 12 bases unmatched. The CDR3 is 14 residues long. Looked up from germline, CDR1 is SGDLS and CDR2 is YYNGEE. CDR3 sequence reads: CASSPQTSGILRYF. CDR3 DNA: TGTGCCAGCAGCCCCCAGACTAGCGGGATTTTACGGTACTTC.

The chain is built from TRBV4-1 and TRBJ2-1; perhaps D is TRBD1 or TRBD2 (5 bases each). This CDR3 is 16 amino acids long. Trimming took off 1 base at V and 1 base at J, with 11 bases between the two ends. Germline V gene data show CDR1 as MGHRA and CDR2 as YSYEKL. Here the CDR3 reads CASSQAGAASYNEQFF. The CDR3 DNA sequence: TGCGCCAGCAGCCAAGCCGGGGCGGCTTCCTACAATGAGCAGTTCTTC.

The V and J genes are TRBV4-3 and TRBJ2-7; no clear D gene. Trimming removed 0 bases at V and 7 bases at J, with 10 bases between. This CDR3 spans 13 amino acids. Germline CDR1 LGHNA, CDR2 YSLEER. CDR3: CASSQERQREQYF. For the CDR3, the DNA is TGCGCCAGCAGCCAAGAGAGACAACGAGAGCAGTACTTC.

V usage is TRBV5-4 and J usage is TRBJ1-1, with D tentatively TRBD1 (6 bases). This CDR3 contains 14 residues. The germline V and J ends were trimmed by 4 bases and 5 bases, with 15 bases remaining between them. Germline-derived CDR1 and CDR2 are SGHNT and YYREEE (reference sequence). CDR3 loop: CASSPIEGGTEAFF. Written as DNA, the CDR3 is TGTGCCAGCAGCCCAATAGAGGGGGGGACTGAAGCTTTCTTT.

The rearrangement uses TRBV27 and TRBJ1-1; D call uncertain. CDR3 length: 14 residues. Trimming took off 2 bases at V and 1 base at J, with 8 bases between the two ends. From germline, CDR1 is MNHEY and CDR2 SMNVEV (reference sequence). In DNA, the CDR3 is TGTGCCAGCAGTTTACTCCGCGGGAACACTGAAGCTTTCTTT. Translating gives CASSLLRGNTEAFF.

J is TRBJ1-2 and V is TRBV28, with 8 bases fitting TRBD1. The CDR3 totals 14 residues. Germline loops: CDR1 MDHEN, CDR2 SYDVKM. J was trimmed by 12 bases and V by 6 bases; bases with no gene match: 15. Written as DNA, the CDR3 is TGTGCCAGCAGGATTTCAGGGGGCGTCGGAGGGAACACCTTC. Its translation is CASRISGGVGGNTF.

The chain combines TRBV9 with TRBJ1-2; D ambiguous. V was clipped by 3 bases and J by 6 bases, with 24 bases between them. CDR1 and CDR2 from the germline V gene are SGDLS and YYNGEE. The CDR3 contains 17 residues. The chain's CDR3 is CASSGETTSRGGNGYTF. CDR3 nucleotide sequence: TGTGCCAGCAGCGGTGAGACCACCTCGCGGGGAGGGAATGGCTACACCTTC.

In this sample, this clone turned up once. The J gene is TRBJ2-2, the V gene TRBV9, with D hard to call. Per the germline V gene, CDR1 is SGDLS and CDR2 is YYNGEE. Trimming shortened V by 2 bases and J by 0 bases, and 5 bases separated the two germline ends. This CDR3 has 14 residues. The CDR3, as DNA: TGTGCCAGCAGCGTTAAGACGAACACCGGGGAGCTGTTTTTT. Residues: CASSVKTNTGELFF.

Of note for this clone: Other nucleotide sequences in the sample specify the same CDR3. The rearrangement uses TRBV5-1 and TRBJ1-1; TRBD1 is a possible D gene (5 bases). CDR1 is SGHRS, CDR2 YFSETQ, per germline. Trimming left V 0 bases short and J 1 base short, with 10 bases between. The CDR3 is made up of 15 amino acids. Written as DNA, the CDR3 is TGCGCCAGCAGCTTGGCCGGGACGGGGAACACTGAAGCTTTCTTT. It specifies CASSLAGTGNTEAFF.

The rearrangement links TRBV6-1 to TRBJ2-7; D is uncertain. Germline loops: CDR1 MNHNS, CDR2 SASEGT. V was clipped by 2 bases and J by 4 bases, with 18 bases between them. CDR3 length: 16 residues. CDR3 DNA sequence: TGTGCCAGCAGTGAAAGAATTGGGCAGACCTCATACGAGCAGTACTTC. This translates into CASSERIGQTSYEQYF.

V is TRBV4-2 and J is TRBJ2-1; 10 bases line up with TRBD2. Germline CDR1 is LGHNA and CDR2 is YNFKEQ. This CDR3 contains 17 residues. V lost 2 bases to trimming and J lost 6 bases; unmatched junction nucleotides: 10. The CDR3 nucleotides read TGTGCCAGCAGCCAATCGGCGGGAGCGGGAGGGACCAATGAGCAGTTCTTC. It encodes CASSQSAGAGGTNEQFF.

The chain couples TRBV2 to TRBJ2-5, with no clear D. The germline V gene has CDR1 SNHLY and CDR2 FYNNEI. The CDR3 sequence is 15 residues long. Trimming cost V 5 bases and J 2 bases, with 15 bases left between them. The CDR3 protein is CASSRATTTQETQYF. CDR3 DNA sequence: TGTGCCAGCAGTCGGGCTACTACAACACAAGAGACCCAGTACTTC.

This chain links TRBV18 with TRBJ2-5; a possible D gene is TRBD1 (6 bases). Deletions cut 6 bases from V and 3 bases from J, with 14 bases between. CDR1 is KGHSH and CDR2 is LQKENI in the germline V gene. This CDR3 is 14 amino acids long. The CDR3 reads CASSPGVTEETQYF. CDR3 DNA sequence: TGTGCCAGCTCCCCAGGGGTCACAGAAGAGACCCAGTACTTC.

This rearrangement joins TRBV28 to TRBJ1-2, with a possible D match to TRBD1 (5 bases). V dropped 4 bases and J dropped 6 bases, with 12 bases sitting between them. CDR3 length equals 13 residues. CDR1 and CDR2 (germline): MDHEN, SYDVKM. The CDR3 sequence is CASSSGTWDGYTF. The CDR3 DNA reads TGTGCCAGCAGTTCAGGGACTTGGGATGGCTACACCTTC.